The sequence of this TCR beta chain was determined in a study of blood T cell repertoires in COVID-19. Background on the study: Researchers got acute and convalescent COVID-19 samples from the United States, Italy and Spain.

The authors' processing: Quantification of nucleated cells was approximated via reference gene primer amplification. TCRdb's table, derived via immunoSEQ multiplex PCR, lists solely in-frame clones and lacks some. The DNA was the basis for D and trimming; V, J and clone size are from that table. The sample contains some 270,000 clones, approximately 85% of which appear only once. Enrollees, about 18 to 90 years old, lived in approximately 24 US areas. Assignment of participants to cohorts was predicated upon participant-reported clinical history. The J segment lost 1 base and the V segment lost 4 bases, leaving 4 bases of the junction unmatched. Germline V gene lookup returns CDR1 SGHNT and CDR2 YENEEA. This CDR3 comprises 15 residues. This clone was counted a single time.

The chain recombines TRBV11-3 with TRBJ2-3; 8 bases agree with TRBD2. The receptor's source is a woman in her fifties or sixties with acute COVID-19. Specimen: PBMCs or T cells enriched from blood (not recorded which). The CDR3 is CASSSGGARTDTQYF. In nucleotides, the CDR3 is TGTGCCAGCAGCTCCGGGGGGGCCCGCACAGATACGCAGTATTTT.